A selection of T cell receptor beta chains follows, all from one sample in a study of cytomegalovirus exposure and HLA in healthy donors. Sequencing was performed with immunoSEQ multiplex PCR; in TCRdb, only in-frame clones are kept and a portion is missing. The repertoire includes 250,000 or so clones, 80% to 85% of them detected once, and 8% sits in the top ten. The sequenced material came from PBMCs. The origin of the receptors is a woman aged 60-70 years in good health and CMV-seropositive. The CDR3 runs from the conserved cysteine through the conserved F or W. The D gene is left open where the match is weak. Clone size is shown for a subset of rows, as once, few, many or a class of expanded clone.

J gene | V gene | clone size | D gene | CDR3 protein | CDR3 DNA
TRBJ2-1 | TRBV19 | . | TRBD2 | CASSIRTSGKNEQFF | TGTGCCAGTAGTATACGGACTAGCGGAAAGAATGAGCAGTTCTTC
TRBJ2-7 | TRBV29-1 | few | . | CSVEDRTYEQYF | TGCAGCGTTGAAGACAGAACCTACGAGCAGTACTTC
TRBJ2-1 | TRBV10-3 | . | TRBD2 | CATNAGAGGFYNEQFF | TGTGCCACCAATGCCGGGGCGGGAGGCTTTTACAATGAGCAGTTCTTC
TRBJ1-2 | TRBV2 | . | . | CASSESGMEYGYTF | TGTGCCAGCAGTGAGTCCGGGATGGAATATGGCTACACCTTC
TRBJ1-2 | TRBV5-4 | . | . | CASSFPGANYGYTF | TGTGCCAGCAGCTTCCCAGGGGCTAACTATGGCTACACCTTC
TRBJ2-7 | TRBV5-1 | . | TRBD1 | CASSRLTGGKSYEQYF | TGCGCCAGCAGCCGACTCACAGGGGGCAAAAGCTACGAGCAGTACTTC
TRBJ1-1 | TRBV5-1 | . | . | CASSLGQGRTEAFF | TGCGCCAGCAGCTTGGGGCAGGGTCGGACTGAAGCTTTCTTT
TRBJ1-1 | TRBV19 | . | . | CASSIRGNTEAFF | TGTGCCAGTAGTATTAGGGGGAACACTGAAGCTTTCTTT
TRBJ2-7 | TRBV5-1 | . | TRBD1 | CASSSGQSYEQYF | TGCGCCAGCAGCTCGGGACAGAGCTACGAGCAGTACTTC
TRBJ2-6 | TRBV5-4 | few | . | CASSFGAGIGANVLTF | TGTGCCAGCAGCTTCGGTGCAGGAATCGGGGCCAACGTCCTGACTTTC
TRBJ2-5 | TRBV10-3 | once | . | CAISDWLGRQETQYF | TGTGCCATCAGTGACTGGTTGGGGCGTCAAGAGACCCAGTACTTC
TRBJ2-2 | TRBV5-1 | . | . | CASSPGANTGELFF | TGCGCCAGCAGCCCCGGGGCGAACACCGGGGAGCTGTTTTTT
TRBJ1-2 | TRBV6-1 | . | . | CASSRTQGYGYTF | TGTGCCAGCAGTCGGACTCAAGGGTATGGCTACACCTTC
TRBJ2-1 | TRBV6-1 | . | TRBD1 | CASRSGTGGTEQFF | TGTGCCAGCAGGTCCGGGACAGGGGGCACTGAGCAGTTCTTC
TRBJ2-2 | TRBV25-1 | . | TRBD2 | CASSAGGLAGNTGELFF | TGTGCCAGCAGTGCGGGGGGGCTAGCGGGGAACACCGGGGAGCTGTTTTTT
TRBJ1-6 | TRBV30 | . | TRBD1 | CAWSSTKTGLFSPLHF | TGTGCCTGGAGTTCAACCAAGACAGGGTTATTTTCACCCCTCCACTTT
TRBJ2-7 | TRBV28 | few | TRBD2 | CASSSRGGLPAYEQYF | TGTGCCAGCAGTTCACGGGGGGGACTACCAGCCTACGAGCAGTACTTC
TRBJ1-2 | TRBV5-6 | . | . | CASSSFLPTVQGDGYTF | TGTGCCAGCAGCTCCTTCCTCCCGACAGTTCAAGGGGATGGCTACACCTTC
TRBJ1-5 | TRBV6-5 | . | . | CASSPEKGAGQPQHF | TGTGCCAGCAGCCCCGAAAAAGGGGCTGGTCAGCCCCAGCATTTT
TRBJ2-2 | TRBV5-8 | once | . | CASSSQNTGELFF | TGTGCCAGCAGCTCACAGAACACCGGGGAGCTGTTTTTT
TRBJ1-1 | TRBV29-1 | . | . | CSVGLFGRGRFDTEAFF | TGCAGCGTTGGTCTCTTTGGCAGGGGACGATTTGACACTGAAGCTTTCTTT
TRBJ2-1 | TRBV7-9 | few | . | CASSIFTSFGEQFF | TGTGCCAGCAGCATATTCACTAGTTTTGGTGAGCAGTTCTTC